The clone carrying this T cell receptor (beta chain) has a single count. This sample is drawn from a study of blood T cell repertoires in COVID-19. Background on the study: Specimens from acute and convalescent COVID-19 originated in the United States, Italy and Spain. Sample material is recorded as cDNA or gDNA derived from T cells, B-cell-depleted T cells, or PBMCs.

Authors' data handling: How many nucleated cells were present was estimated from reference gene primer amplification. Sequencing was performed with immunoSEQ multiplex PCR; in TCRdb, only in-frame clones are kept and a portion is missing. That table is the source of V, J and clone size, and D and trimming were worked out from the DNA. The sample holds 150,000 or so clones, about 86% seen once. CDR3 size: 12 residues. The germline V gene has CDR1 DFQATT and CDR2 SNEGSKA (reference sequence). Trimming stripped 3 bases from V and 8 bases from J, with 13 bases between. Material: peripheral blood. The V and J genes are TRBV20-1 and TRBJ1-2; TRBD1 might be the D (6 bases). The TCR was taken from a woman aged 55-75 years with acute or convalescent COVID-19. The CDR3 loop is CSASYRASGYTF. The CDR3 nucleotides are TGCAGTGCTAGTTACAGGGCGAGCGGCTACACCTTC.